The 5 T cell receptor beta chains presented below share a single source sample, sequenced in a study of cytomegalovirus exposure and HLA in healthy donors. Here immunoSEQ multiplex PCR was the method, and the copy in TCRdb shows in-frame clones only, minus some. Of approximately 270,000 clones listed, about 90% are singletons. The sample was PBMCs. The receptor source for this set is a man aged 18 to 30 in good health and CMV-seropositive.

V and J are TRBV6-5 and TRBJ1-1, with a possible D match to TRBD1 (6 bases). Per germline, CDR1 MNHEY and CDR2 SVGAGI. Trimming took off 1 base at V and 4 bases at J, with 16 bases between the two ends. This CDR3 has 16 residues. CDR3 sequence: CASSYLGQPSRTEAFF. CDR3 DNA sequence: TGTGCCAGCAGTTACTTGGGACAACCAAGTCGCACTGAAGCTTTCTTT.

The gene calls are TRBV19 and TRBJ2-7, with D unresolved. The germline V and J ends were trimmed by 5 bases and 4 bases, with 18 bases remaining between them. This CDR3 is 15 amino acids long. Per the germline V gene, CDR1 is LNHDA and CDR2 is SQIVND (reference sequence). The CDR3 coding sequence is TGTGCCAGTAGTCAAAGAACAGTGGCACCTTACGAGCAGTACTTC. Translation: CASSQRTVAPYEQYF.

CDR3 protein: CASSALDRGLNEQYF. CDR3 nucleotide sequence: TGTGCCAGCAGTGCGTTGGACAGGGGGCTCAACGAGCAGTACTTC. The chain carries TRBV2 and TRBJ2-7; 11 nucleotides align to TRBD1. V shed 4 bases and J 5 bases; nucleotides not matched to a gene: 7. CDR1 and CDR2 from the germline V gene are SNHLY and FYNNEI. The CDR3 extends over 15 amino acids.

The genes are TRBV25-1 and TRBJ2-7; D possibly corresponds to TRBD2 (5 bases). The germline gives CDR1 MGHDK, CDR2 SYGVNS. Trimming removed 8 bases from V and 0 bases from J, with 11 bases in between. The CDR3 has 13 amino acids. The CDR3 protein is CASRQTSSYEQYF. DNA for the CDR3: TGTGCCAGCCGCCAAACTAGCTCCTACGAGCAGTACTTC.

This clone was detected only once. V gene TRBV7-3 combines with J gene TRBJ2-5; D possibly uses TRBD1 or TRBD2 (5 bases each). The CDR3 consists of 17 residues. The ends were cut back, 3 bases at V and 5 bases at J, with 22 bases in the middle. CDR1 and CDR2 from the germline V gene are SGHTA and FQGTGA. The CDR3 spells CASSLDPGPLVKETQYF. CDR3 nucleotide sequence: TGTGCCAGCAGCTTGGATCCGGGACCACTTGTGAAGGAGACCCAGTACTTC.